This TCR beta chain emerged from a study of blood T cell repertoires in COVID-19. Study-wide context: The study drew acute and convalescent COVID-19 samples from the United States, Italy and Spain. From T cells, B-cell-depleted T cells, or PBMCs came the material, which was cDNA or gDNA.

Germline CDR1 reads SEHNR; CDR2 reads FQNEAQ (reference sequence). The CDR3 has 15 amino acids. Trimming took off 1 base at V and 8 bases at J, with 15 bases between the two ends. Libraries were prepared by immunoSEQ multiplex PCR; TCRdb keeps only in-frame clonotypes and omits some of them. Of around 400,000 clones listed, approximately 89% were seen once; the top ten hold less than 2%. Ten or more counts support this clone. Across about two dozen US areas, participants ranged in age from roughly 18 to 89 years. Cohort placement rested on clinical history that participants reported themselves. The V and J genes are TRBV7-9 and TRBJ2-1; D possibly corresponds to TRBD2 (5 bases). The sequence came from a woman under 40 who had recovered from COVID-19. Sequenced input: PBMCs or T cells enriched from blood (not recorded which). CDR3 amino acids: CASSLGGRGTDEQFF. The CDR3 region has the DNA TGTGCCAGCAGCTTAGGAGGGAGAGGAACAGATGAGCAGTTCTTC.